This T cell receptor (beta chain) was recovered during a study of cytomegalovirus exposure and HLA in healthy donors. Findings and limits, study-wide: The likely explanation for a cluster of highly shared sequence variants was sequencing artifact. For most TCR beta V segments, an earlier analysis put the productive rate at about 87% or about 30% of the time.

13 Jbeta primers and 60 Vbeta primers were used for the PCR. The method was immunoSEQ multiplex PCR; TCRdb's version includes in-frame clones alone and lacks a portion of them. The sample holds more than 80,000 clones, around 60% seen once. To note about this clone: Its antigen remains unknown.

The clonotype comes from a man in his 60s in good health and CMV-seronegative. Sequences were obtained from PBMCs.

In DNA, the CDR3 is TGTGCCAGCAGCTTAGGGACAGCCTCCTACGAGCAGTACTTC. Amino acids: CASSLGTASYEQYF. This chain joins TRBV7-9 and TRBJ2-7; D is possibly TRBD1 (6 bases). Germline V lookup: CDR1 SEHNR, CDR2 FQNEAQ (reference sequence). The V and J ends lost 1 base and 0 bases respectively, with 7 bases between them. The CDR3 extends over 14 amino acids. The full variable domain, rest sourced from reference TRBV7-9 and TRBJ2-7, is DTGVSQNPRHKITKRGQNVTFRCDPISEHNRLYWYRQTLGQGPEFLTYFQNEAQLEKSRLLSDRFSAERPKGSFSTLEIQRTEQGDSAMYLCASSLGTASYEQYFGPGTRLTVT.